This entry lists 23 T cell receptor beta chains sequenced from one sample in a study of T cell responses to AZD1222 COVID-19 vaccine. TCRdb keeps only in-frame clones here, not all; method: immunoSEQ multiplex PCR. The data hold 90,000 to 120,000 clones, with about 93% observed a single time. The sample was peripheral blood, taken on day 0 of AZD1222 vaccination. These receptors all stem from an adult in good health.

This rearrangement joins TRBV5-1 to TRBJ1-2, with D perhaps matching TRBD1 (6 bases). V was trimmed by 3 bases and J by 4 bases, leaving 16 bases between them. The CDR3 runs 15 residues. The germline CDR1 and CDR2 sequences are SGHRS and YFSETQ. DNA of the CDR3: TGCGCCAGCAGCTCGTCCGGGGGGGCTGGCTATGGCTACACCTTC. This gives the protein CASSSSGGAGYGYTF.

The DNA for the CDR3 is TGTGCCAGCAGCTTGTCTAGCGGGAGTTTTGATACGCAGTATTTT. Translating it yields CASSLSSGSFDTQYF. The chain joins TRBV5-5 to TRBJ2-3, with 10 bases aligning to TRBD2. The CDR3 has 15 residues. Germline lookup yields CDR1 SGHKS and CDR2 YYEKEE (reference sequence). The J segment lost 6 bases and the V segment lost 1 base, leaving 5 bases of the junction unmatched.

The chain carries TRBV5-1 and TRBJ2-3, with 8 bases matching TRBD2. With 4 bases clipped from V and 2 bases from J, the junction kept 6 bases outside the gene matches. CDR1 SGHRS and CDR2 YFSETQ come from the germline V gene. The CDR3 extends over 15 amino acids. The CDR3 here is CASSRSSGFTDTQYF. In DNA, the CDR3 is TGCGCCAGCAGCAGGTCTAGCGGGTTCACAGATACGCAGTATTTT.

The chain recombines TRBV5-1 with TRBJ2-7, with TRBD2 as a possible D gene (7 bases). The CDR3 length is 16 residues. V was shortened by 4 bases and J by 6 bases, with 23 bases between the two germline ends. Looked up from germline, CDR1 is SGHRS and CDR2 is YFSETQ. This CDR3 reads CASSPGGLRGRGEQYF. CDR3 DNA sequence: TGCGCCAGCAGCCCGGGGGGACTACGGGGCAGGGGCGAGCAGTACTTC.

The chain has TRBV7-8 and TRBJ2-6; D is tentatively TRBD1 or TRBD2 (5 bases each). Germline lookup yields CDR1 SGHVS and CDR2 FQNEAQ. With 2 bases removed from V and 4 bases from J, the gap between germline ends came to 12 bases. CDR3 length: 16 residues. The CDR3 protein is CASSLRGAAGANVLTF. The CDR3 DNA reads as TGTGCCAGCAGCTTAAGGGGAGCTGCAGGGGCCAACGTCCTGACTTTC.

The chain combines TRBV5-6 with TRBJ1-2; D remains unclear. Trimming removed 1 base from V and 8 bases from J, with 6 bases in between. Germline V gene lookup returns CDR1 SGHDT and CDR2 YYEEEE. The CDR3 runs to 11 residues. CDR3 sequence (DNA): TGTGCCAGCAGCTTGAGCGACGGCTACACCTTC. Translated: CASSLSDGYTF.

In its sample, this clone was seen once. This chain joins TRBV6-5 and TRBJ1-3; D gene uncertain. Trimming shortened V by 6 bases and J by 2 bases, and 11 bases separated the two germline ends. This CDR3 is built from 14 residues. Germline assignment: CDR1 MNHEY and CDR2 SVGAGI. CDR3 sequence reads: CASSRNPAGNTIYF. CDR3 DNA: TGTGCCAGCAGCAGAAACCCAGCTGGAAACACCATATATTTT.

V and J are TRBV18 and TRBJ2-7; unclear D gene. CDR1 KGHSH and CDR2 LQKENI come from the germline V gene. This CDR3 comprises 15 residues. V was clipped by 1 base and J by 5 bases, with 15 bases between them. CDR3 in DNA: TGTGCCAGCTCACCACAAGTAGTAGGCGGCCACGAGCAGTACTTC. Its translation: CASSPQVVGGHEQYF.

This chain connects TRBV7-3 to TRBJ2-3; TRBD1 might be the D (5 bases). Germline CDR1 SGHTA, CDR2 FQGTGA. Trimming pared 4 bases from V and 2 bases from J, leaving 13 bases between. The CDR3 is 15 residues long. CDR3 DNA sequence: TGTGCCAGCAGCTCGCAGGGTTTACCCACAGATACGCAGTATTTT. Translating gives CASSSQGLPTDTQYF.

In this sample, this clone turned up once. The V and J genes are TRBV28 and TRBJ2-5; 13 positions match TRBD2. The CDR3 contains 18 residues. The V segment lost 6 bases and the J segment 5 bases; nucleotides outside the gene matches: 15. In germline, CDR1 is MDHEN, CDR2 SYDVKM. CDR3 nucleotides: TGTGCCAGCAGCCGACCGACTAGCGGGAGGTGGGGTGGGGAGACCCAGTACTTC. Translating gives CASSRPTSGRWGGETQYF. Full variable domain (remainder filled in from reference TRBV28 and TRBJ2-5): DVKVTQSSRYLVKRTGEKVFLECVQDMDHENMFWYRQDPGLGLRLIYFSYDVKMKEKGDIPEGYSVSREKKERFSLILESASTNQTSMYLCASSRPTSGRWGGETQYFGPGTRLLVL.

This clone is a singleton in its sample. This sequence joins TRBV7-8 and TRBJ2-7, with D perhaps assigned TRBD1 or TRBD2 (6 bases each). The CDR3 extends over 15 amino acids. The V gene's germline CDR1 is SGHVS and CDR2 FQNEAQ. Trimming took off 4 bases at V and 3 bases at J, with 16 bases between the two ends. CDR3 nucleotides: TGTGCCAGCAGCTCCCCTAGCAGGGGACTCTACGAGCAGTACTTC. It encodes CASSSPSRGLYEQYF.

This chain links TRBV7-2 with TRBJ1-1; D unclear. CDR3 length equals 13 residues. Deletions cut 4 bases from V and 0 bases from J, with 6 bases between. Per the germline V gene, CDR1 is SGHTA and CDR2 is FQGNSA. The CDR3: CASSSTVNTEAFF. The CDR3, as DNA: TGTGCCAGCAGCTCAACAGTGAACACTGAAGCTTTCTTT.

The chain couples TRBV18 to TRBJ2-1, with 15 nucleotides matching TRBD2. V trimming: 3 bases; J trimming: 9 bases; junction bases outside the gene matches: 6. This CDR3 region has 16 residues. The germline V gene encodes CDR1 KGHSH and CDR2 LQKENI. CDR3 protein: CASSPSGLAGGGEQFF. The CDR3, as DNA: TGTGCCAGCTCACCTTCCGGACTAGCGGGAGGGGGTGAGCAGTTCTTC.

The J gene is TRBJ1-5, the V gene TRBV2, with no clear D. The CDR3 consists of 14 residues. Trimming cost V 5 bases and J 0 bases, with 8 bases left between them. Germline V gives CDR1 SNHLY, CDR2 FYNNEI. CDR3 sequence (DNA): TGTGCCAGCAGTTCGAGCTATAGCAATCAGCCCCAGCATTTT. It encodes CASSSSYSNQPQHF.

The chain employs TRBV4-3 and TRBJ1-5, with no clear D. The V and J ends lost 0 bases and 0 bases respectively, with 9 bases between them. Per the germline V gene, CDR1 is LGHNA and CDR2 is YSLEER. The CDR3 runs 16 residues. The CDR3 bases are TGCGCCAGCAGCCAAGATTTAGGATTTAGCAATCAGCCCCAGCATTTT. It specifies CASSQDLGFSNQPQHF.

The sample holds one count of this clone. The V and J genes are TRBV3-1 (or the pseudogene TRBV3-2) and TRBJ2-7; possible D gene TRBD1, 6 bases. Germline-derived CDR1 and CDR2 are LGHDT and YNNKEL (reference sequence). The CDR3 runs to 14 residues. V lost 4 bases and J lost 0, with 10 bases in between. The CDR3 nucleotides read TGTGCCAGCAGCCGACGGACAGCCTCCTACGAGCAGTACTTC. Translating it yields CASSRRTASYEQYF.

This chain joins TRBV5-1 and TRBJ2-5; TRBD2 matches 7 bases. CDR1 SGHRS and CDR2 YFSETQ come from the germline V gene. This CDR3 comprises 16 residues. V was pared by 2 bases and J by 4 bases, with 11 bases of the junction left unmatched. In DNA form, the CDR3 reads TGCGCCAGCAGCTTTTCGGGAGGTACCTTAGGAGAGACCCAGTACTTC. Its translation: CASSFSGGTLGETQYF.

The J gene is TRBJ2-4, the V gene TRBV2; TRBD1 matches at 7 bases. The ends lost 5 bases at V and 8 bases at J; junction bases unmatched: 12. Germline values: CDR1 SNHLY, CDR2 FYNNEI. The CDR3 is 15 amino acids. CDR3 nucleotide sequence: TGTGCCAGCAGTAAAACAGGGGCCCCCGGGGACATTCAGTACTTC. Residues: CASSKTGAPGDIQYF.

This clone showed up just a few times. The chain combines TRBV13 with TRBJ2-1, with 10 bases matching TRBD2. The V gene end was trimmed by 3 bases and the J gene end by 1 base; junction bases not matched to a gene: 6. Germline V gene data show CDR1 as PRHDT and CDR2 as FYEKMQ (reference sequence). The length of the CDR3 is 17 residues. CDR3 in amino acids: CASSLSSGRPSYNEQFF. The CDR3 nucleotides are TGTGCCAGCAGCTTGTCTAGCGGGAGACCATCCTACAATGAGCAGTTCTTC.

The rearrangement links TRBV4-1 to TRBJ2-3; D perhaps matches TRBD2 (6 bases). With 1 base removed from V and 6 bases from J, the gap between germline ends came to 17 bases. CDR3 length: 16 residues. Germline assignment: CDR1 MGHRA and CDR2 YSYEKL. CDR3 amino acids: CASSQAFSGKGDTQYF. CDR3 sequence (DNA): TGCGCCAGCAGCCAAGCTTTTAGCGGCAAAGGGGATACGCAGTATTTT.

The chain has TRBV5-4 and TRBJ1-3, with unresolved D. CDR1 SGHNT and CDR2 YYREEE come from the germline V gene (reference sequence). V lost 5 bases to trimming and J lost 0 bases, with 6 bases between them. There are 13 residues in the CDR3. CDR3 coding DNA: TGTGCCAGCAGTCCTAACTCTGGAAACACCATATATTTT. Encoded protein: CASSPNSGNTIYF.

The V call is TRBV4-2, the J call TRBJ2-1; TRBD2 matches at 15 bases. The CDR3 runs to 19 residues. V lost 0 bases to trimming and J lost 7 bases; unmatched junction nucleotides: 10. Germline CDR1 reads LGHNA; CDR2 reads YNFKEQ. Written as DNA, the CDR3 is TGTGCCAGCAGCCAAGATCCCCCGGGACTAGCGGGAGGAAGTAATGAGCAGTTCTTC. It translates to CASSQDPPGLAGGSNEQFF.

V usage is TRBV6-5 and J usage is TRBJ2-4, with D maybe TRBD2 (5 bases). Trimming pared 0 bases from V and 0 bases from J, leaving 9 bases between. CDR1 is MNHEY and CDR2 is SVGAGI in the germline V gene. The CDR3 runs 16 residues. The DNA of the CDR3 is TGTGCCAGCAGTTACTCGCTAGCTGTAGCCAAAAACATTCAGTACTTC. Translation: CASSYSLAVAKNIQYF.